This T cell receptor (beta chain) was identified during a study of blood T cell repertoires in COVID-19. In the study overall: From T cells, B-cell-depleted T cells, or PBMCs came the material, which was cDNA or gDNA.

Cohort placement rested on clinical history that participants reported themselves. As originally analysed: Estimates of nucleated cell counts were drawn from the amplification of reference gene primers. Data came from immunoSEQ multiplex PCR; TCRdb stores just in-frame clones and leaves some out. For V, J and clone size, that table is used; D and trimming come from the DNA. The table has around 300,000 clones, roughly 85% seen once; the top ten hold around 2.5%. The CDR3 is made up of 15 amino acids. V was clipped by 0 bases and J by 5 bases; unmatched bases: 5. Germline V gives CDR1 MGHRA, CDR2 YSYEKL.

This TCR came from a woman in her forties or fifties who had recovered from COVID-19. What was sequenced was PBMCs or T cells enriched from blood (not recorded which). The genes are TRBV4-1 and TRBJ2-3; 7 positions agree with TRBD1. The CDR3 region is CASSQEQGTGDTQYF. The CDR3, as DNA: TGCGCCAGCAGCCAAGAACAGGGGACGGGAGATACGCAGTATTTT.